This T cell receptor (beta chain) is from a study of shared clonotypes between healthy human individuals. At the level of the study: Donors were two women and a few men aged 18 to 49.

This clone came up a few times. Terminally differentiated effector memory CD45RA+ cells were excluded by CCR7 positive selection of CD45RO-negative cells. CDR1 is LNHDA and CDR2 is SQIVND in the germline V gene (reference sequence). Trimming removed 7 bases from V and 1 base from J; junction bases left unmatched: 3. This CDR3 is 13 amino acids long. Data came from immunoSEQ multiplex PCR; TCRdb stores just in-frame clones and leaves some out. The table lists about 2 million clones, over 85% of them singletons. The chain joins TRBV19 to TRBJ1-2; 7 nucleotides align to TRBD1. This receptor was obtained from a man aged 18 to 29 in good health. The sequencing input was naive CD8+ T cells sorted from blood. The CDR3 nucleotides read TGTGCCAGTACACAGGGGCTTAACTATGGCTACACCTTC. Amino acids: CASTQGLNYGYTF.